The 8 T cell receptor beta chains given below trace back to one sample, sequenced in a study of blood T cell repertoires in COVID-19. Libraries were prepared by immunoSEQ multiplex PCR; TCRdb keeps only in-frame clonotypes and omits some of them. In the table there are about 140,000 clones, about 80% of which are singletons. Sequenced input: peripheral blood. The receptors were sampled from a woman older than 75 in a cohort sampled during active or convalescent COVID-19.

The chain is built from TRBV24-1 and TRBJ2-5; 7 bases fit TRBD1. CDR3 length: 16 residues. Unmatched junction bases numbered 8, after V lost 2 bases and J lost 3 bases. In germline, CDR1 is KGHDR, CDR2 SFDVKD. CDR3 residues: CATSDSTGRLEETQYF. The CDR3 DNA reads as TGTGCCACCAGTGATTCGACAGGGAGATTAGAAGAGACCCAGTACTTC.

The chain employs TRBV28 and TRBJ1-2, with 8 positions matching TRBD1. The CDR3 consists of 14 residues. Germline assignment: CDR1 MDHEN and CDR2 SYDVKM. The J segment lost 8 bases and the V segment lost 3 bases, leaving 8 bases of the junction unmatched. The CDR3 DNA sequence: TGTGCCAGCAGTTTGACCCCAGGGGGCATGGGCTACACCTTC. This translates into CASSLTPGGMGYTF.

The rearrangement links TRBV19 to TRBJ1-2, with D perhaps TRBD1 (6 bases). CDR1 LNHDA and CDR2 SQIVND come from the germline V gene (reference sequence). The CDR3 extends over 15 amino acids. V lost 7 bases and J lost 6, with 21 bases in between. In DNA form, the CDR3 reads TGTGCCAGTACAAAGGACGGGACAAGGGACAATGGCTACACCTTC. It yields the protein CASTKDGTRDNGYTF.

Remarks on this clone: This CDR3 is also generated by other DNA sequences in the sample. The CDR3 DNA is TGTGCCAGCAGCCCCCTAGCGGAGGAGACCCAGTACTTC. Its protein product is CASSPLAEETQYF. The chain carries TRBV7-3 and TRBJ2-5; 7 bases are a match to TRBD2. After removal of 5 bases from V and 5 bases from J, the junction contained 5 bases not matched to a gene. Germline assignment: CDR1 SGHTA and CDR2 FQGTGA. This CDR3 comprises 13 residues.

The CDR3 is CASSLTGAGNTIYF. CDR3 in DNA: TGTGCCAGCAGTTTAACAGGGGCTGGAAACACCATATATTTT. The V call is TRBV27, the J call TRBJ1-3; 7 nucleotides agree with TRBD1. The CDR3 contains 14 residues. The V gene's germline CDR1 is MNHEY and CDR2 SMNVEV (reference sequence). V was clipped by 2 bases and J by 2 bases; unmatched bases: 0.

The V gene is TRBV30, the J gene TRBJ2-5; 10 positions match TRBD2. In germline, CDR1 is GTSNPN, CDR2 SVGIG (reference sequence). The CDR3 is 14 residues long. V shed 3 bases and J 4 bases; nucleotides not matched to a gene: 5. The DNA for the CDR3 is TGTGCCTGGAGGGGAGGACTAGCGGTAGAGACCCAGTACTTC. The encoded protein is CAWRGGLAVETQYF.

V gene TRBV12-5 combines with J gene TRBJ2-1; 9 bases match TRBD2. The CDR3 is 14 residues long. The ends lost 5 bases at V and 8 bases at J; junction bases unmatched: 7. Per germline, CDR1 LGHNT and CDR2 FRNRAP. The chain's CDR3 is CASGVGGGAYEQFF. The CDR3 DNA is TGTGCTAGTGGTGTGGGCGGGGGGGCATATGAGCAGTTCTTC.

V usage is TRBV2 and J usage is TRBJ2-7; 11 nucleotides align to TRBD2. The V segment lost 6 bases and the J segment 5 bases; nucleotides outside the gene matches: 3. CDR3 length equals 13 residues. Germline lookup yields CDR1 SNHLY and CDR2 FYNNEI. The chain's CDR3 is CASSYSGRDEQYV. CDR3 bases: TGTGCCAGCAGCTATAGCGGGAGGGACGAGCAGTACGTC.